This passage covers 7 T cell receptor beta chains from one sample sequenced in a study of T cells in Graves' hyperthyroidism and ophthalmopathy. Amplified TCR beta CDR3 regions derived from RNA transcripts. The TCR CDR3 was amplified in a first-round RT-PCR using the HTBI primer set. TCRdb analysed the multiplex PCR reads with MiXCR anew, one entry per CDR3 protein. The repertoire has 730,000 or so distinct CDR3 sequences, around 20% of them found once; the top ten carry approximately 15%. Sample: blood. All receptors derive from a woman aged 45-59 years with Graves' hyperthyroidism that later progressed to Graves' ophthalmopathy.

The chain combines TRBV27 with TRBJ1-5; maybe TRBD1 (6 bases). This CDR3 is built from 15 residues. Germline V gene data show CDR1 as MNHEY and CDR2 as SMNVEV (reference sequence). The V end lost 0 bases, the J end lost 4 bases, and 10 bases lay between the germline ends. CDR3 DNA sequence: TGTGCCAGCAGTTTATCGGGGGGCGCGAATCAGCCCCAGCATTTT. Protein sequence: CASSLSGGANQPQHF.

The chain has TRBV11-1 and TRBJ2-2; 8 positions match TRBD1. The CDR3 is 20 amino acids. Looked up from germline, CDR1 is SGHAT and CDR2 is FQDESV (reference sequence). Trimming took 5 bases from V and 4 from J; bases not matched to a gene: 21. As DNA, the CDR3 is TGTGCCAGCAGCAGAGGCCCTTCTGGCAGGGGGCCCCGAGGCACCGGGGAGCTGTTTTTT. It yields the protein CASSRGPSGRGPRGTGELFF.

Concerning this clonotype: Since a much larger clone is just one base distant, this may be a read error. The CDR3 coding sequence is TGTGCCAGCAGTCGAGCTGGGGTGGTTGATGGCTACACCTTC. This encodes CASSRAGVVDGYTF. V is TRBV12-3 or TRBV12-4 and J is TRBJ1-2; D is uncertain. V was pared by 5 bases and J by 6 bases, with 16 bases between. This CDR3 is 14 amino acids long.

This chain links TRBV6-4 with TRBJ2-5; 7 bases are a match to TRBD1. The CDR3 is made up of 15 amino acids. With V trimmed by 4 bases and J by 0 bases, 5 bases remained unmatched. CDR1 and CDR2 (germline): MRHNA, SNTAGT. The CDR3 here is CASSARQGDQETQYF. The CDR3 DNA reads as TGTGCCAGCAGTGCCCGACAGGGCGACCAAGAGACCCAGTACTTC.

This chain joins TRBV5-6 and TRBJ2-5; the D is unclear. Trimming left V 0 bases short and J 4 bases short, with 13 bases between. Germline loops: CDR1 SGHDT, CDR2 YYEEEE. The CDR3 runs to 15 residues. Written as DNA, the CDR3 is TGTGCCAGCAGCTTGGGTGGGCGGCCCCCAGAGACCCAGTACTTC. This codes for CASSLGGRPPETQYF.

In DNA, the CDR3 is TGTGCCAGCAGCCCCGTGGAGCCCCCCGGGGAGCTGTTTTTT. Its translation is CASSPVEPPGELFF. The chain carries TRBV11-2 and TRBJ2-2, with D uncertain. Germline V gene lookup returns CDR1 SGHAT and CDR2 FQNNGV. V was clipped by 5 bases and J by 6 bases, with 13 bases between them. The CDR3 is 14 amino acids.

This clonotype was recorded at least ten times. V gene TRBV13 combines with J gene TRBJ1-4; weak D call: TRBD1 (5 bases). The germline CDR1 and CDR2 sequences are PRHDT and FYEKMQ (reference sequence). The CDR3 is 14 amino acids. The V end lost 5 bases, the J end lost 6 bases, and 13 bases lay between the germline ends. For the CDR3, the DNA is TGTGCCAGCAGCCCGACGCGGGGCGATGAAAAACTGTTTTTT. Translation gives CASSPTRGDEKLFF.